The 20 T cell receptor beta chains reported below all come from one sample, sequenced in a study of cytomegalovirus exposure and HLA in healthy donors. PCR primers comprised 60 Vbeta and 13 Jbeta primers. Only in-frame clones appear in the TCRdb table, and some are missing; sequencing was by immunoSEQ multiplex PCR. The sample consists of roughly 180,000 clones, over 60% of them appearing once. Sequenced input: PBMCs. The receptors come from a female donor in good health and CMV-seronegative.

This chain uses TRBV19 with TRBJ2-3; the match to TRBD2 covers 8 bases. The germline V gene encodes CDR1 LNHDA and CDR2 SQIVND (reference sequence). The CDR3 has 14 residues. J lost 2 bases, V lost 6 bases, and 4 bases had no gene match. CDR3 nucleotides: TGTGCCAGTAGGGCGGGGGGCCTCACAGATACGCAGTATTTT. Amino acids: CASRAGGLTDTQYF.

The genes are TRBV9 and TRBJ1-2; 7 bases fit TRBD1. CDR3 length equals 15 residues. After removal of 4 bases from V and 0 bases from J, the junction contained 6 bases not matched to a gene. Germline loops: CDR1 SGDLS, CDR2 YYNGEE. CDR3 DNA: TGTGCCAGCAGCCCCCGGGACAGACCTAACTATGGCTACACCTTC. Amino acids: CASSPRDRPNYGYTF.

The CDR3 loop reads CSVEDLGGLTYNEQFF. CDR3 nucleotides: TGCAGCGTTGAAGATCTGGGGGGTTTGACTTACAATGAGCAGTTCTTC. The rearrangement uses TRBV29-1 and TRBJ2-1; D perhaps matches TRBD2 (6 bases). V lost 0 bases and J 4 bases, leaving 16 bases between the germline ends. This CDR3 comprises 16 residues. The germline gives CDR1 SQVTM, CDR2 ANQGSEA.

This chain uses TRBV5-4 with TRBJ2-1; the D gene is possibly TRBD2 (5 bases). This CDR3 contains 14 residues. The germline CDR1 and CDR2 sequences are SGHNT and YYREEE (reference sequence). The V and J ends lost 3 bases and 2 bases respectively, with 9 bases between them. In DNA form, the CDR3 reads TGTGCCAGCAGCTCTCCCGGGACCTACAATGAGCAGTTCTTC. Encoded protein: CASSSPGTYNEQFF.

V and J are TRBV5-1 and TRBJ2-7, with D perhaps TRBD2 (5 bases). The V and J ends lost 0 bases and 0 bases respectively, with 13 bases between them. This CDR3 spans 16 amino acids. Germline loops: CDR1 SGHRS, CDR2 YFSETQ. CDR3 sequence reads: CASSLAGSANSYEQYF. The CDR3 nucleotides read TGCGCCAGCAGCTTGGCGGGATCAGCCAACTCCTACGAGCAGTACTTC.

The chain carries TRBV14 and TRBJ2-2; D is possibly TRBD2 (6 bases). V gave up 3 bases and J gave up 4 bases, with 12 bases separating them. The CDR3 loop spans 15 amino acids. CDR1 and CDR2 from the germline V gene are SGHDN and FVKESK. The CDR3 sequence: CASSHGQGGTGELFF. CDR3 bases: TGTGCCAGCAGCCATGGGCAGGGAGGCACCGGGGAGCTGTTTTTT.

The rearrangement joins TRBV28 to TRBJ1-2; D not resolved. CDR1 and CDR2 from the germline V gene are MDHEN and SYDVKM. The V and J ends lost 6 bases and 7 bases respectively, with 12 bases between them. The CDR3 loop spans 12 amino acids. The CDR3 loop reads CASRRPRGGYTF. The CDR3 DNA reads TGTGCCAGCAGACGTCCTCGGGGTGGCTACACCTTC.

The sample holds one count of this clone. This chain uses TRBV14 with TRBJ1-2; D is perhaps TRBD1 (5 bases). Trimming took 1 base from V and 5 from J, leaving 14 bases between them. Germline V gives CDR1 SGHDN, CDR2 FVKESK. This CDR3 is 15 amino acids long. CDR3 sequence reads: CASSQVGHLLYGYTF. In DNA, the CDR3 is TGTGCCAGCAGCCAAGTCGGACATCTCCTATATGGCTACACCTTC.

This sequence joins TRBV28 and TRBJ1-5; 8 positions agree with TRBD1. V trimming: 4 bases; J trimming: 5 bases; junction bases outside the gene matches: 7. The CDR3 has 15 amino acids. Germline CDR1 MDHEN, CDR2 SYDVKM. The CDR3 coding sequence is TGTGCCAGCAGTTATCAGGGGGCGGGGGATCAGCCCCAGCATTTT. Residues: CASSYQGAGDQPQHF.

The chain combines TRBV27 with TRBJ1-6, with TRBD1 matching over 8 bases. With V trimmed by 6 bases and J by 14 bases, 12 bases remained unmatched. CDR1 and CDR2 (germline): MNHEY, SMNVEV (reference sequence). The CDR3 is 14 residues long. CDR3 bases: TGTGCCAGCAGCCCAATCGGACAGGGTACGGCCCTCCACTTT. It specifies CASSPIGQGTALHF.

J is TRBJ1-1 and V is TRBV7-2; D is unclear. V was pared by 0 bases and J by 6 bases, with 8 bases between. The CDR3 extends over 13 amino acids. Germline V CDR1 and CDR2: SGHTA, FQGNSA. The CDR3 DNA reads TGTGCCAGCAGCTTAGCGTGGGCAGCTGAAGCTTTCTTT. This encodes CASSLAWAAEAFF.

In its sample, this clone was seen a few times. The chain is built from TRBV28 and TRBJ1-1; 8 bases agree with TRBD1. V shed 6 bases and J 3 bases; nucleotides not matched to a gene: 3. CDR1 and CDR2 (germline): MDHEN, SYDVKM. This CDR3 has 13 residues. CDR3 protein: CASRGQADTEAFF. The CDR3, as DNA: TGTGCCAGCAGGGGACAGGCTGACACTGAAGCTTTCTTT.

V usage is TRBV7-9 and J usage is TRBJ1-4; no reliable D call. Germline CDR1 and CDR2: SEHNR and FQNEAQ (reference sequence). The CDR3 contains 13 residues. The V gene lost 6 bases and the J gene lost 5 bases, with 10 bases spanning the gap. This CDR3 reads CASREMLNEKLFF. The CDR3 coding sequence is TGTGCCAGCAGAGAGATGTTGAATGAAAAACTGTTTTTT.

The chain combines TRBV15 with TRBJ2-3, with D hard to call. There are 14 residues in the CDR3. With 0 bases removed from V and 4 bases from J, the gap between germline ends came to 8 bases. Germline V gene data show CDR1 as LNHNV and CDR2 as YYDKDF (reference sequence). The CDR3 nucleotides are TGTGCCACCAGCAGAGAAACTCGCGCAGATACGCAGTATTTT. Amino acids: CATSRETRADTQYF.

The CDR3 loop is CASSSPNYEQYF. CDR3 sequence (DNA): TGTGCCAGCAGTTCCCCAAATTACGAGCAGTACTTC. The rearrangement links TRBV28 to TRBJ2-5, with D uncertain. Matching the DNA end better, TRBJ2-7 makes the J call doubtful. The CDR3 is 12 residues long. Per germline, CDR1 MDHEN and CDR2 SYDVKM.

The rearrangement links TRBV10-3 to TRBJ2-7; 8 bases align to TRBD2. CDR1 ENHRY and CDR2 SYGVKD come from the germline V gene. This CDR3 has 15 residues. The J segment lost 1 base and the V segment lost 11 bases, leaving 13 bases of the junction unmatched. CDR3 bases: TGTGCCGCCCGACCCGGCGGGGGGCAGTCCTACGAGCAGTACTTC. Residues: CAARPGGGQSYEQYF.

The J gene is TRBJ2-5, the V gene TRBV29-1, with TRBD1 matching over 10 bases. The CDR3 totals 14 residues. J gave up 5 bases and V 5 bases, and 8 bases lay outside the gene matches. The V gene's germline CDR1 is SQVTM and CDR2 ANQGSEA. CDR3 loop: CSVLPTGGMETQYF. Here the CDR3 DNA reads TGCAGCGTTCTCCCGACAGGGGGCATGGAGACCCAGTACTTC.

The V gene is TRBV18, the J gene TRBJ2-3, with D possibly matching TRBD2 (5 bases). Germline V gene data show CDR1 as KGHSH and CDR2 as LQKENI. The CDR3 is 13 amino acids. V lost 3 bases and J 10 bases, leaving 14 bases between the germline ends. CDR3 in DNA: TGTGCCAGCTCACCGGACGATCGGGGAGCGCAGTATTTT. As protein: CASSPDDRGAQYF. The full variable domain, rest sourced from reference TRBV18 and TRBJ2-3, is NAGVMQNPRHLVRRRGQEARLRCSPMKGHSHVYWYRQLPEEGLKFMVYLQKENIIDESGMPKERFSAEFPKEGPSILRIQQVVRGDSAAYFCASSPDDRGAQYFGPGTRLTVL.

This rearrangement joins TRBV5-6 to TRBJ2-3; D perhaps matches TRBD1 (5 bases). CDR1 and CDR2 from the germline V gene are SGHDT and YYEEEE. This CDR3 has 15 residues. Trimming shortened V by 2 bases and J by 2 bases, and 12 bases separated the two germline ends. The CDR3 bases are TGTGCCAGCAGCTTACCCCTACAGGACACAGATACGCAGTATTTT. Protein: CASSLPLQDTDTQYF.

This chain links TRBV11-3 with TRBJ2-1; TRBD2 aligns across 11 bases. V shed 2 bases and J 0 bases; nucleotides not matched to a gene: 12. Germline V CDR1 and CDR2: SGHNT, YENEEA. The length of the CDR3 is 20 residues. CDR3: CASSLTRWGSGGASYNEQFF. Written as DNA, the CDR3 is TGTGCCAGCAGCTTAACCCGCTGGGGTAGCGGGGGGGCCTCCTACAATGAGCAGTTCTTC.